The clone carrying this TCR beta chain was seen only a few times. Unique molecular identifiers were used in preparing the TCRbeta library. TCRdb re-called the PCR reads with MiXCR, one entry per CDR3 protein. The data contain about 610,000 distinct CDR3 sequences, roughly 10% of them seen just once; the ten biggest clones take up approximately 4.1%. These data come from a study of T-cell reconstitution after alpha-beta-depleted transplantation in children. Trimming left V 4 bases short and J 2 bases short, with 15 bases between. CDR1 and CDR2 from the germline V gene are SGHKS and YYEKEE (reference sequence). The CDR3 loop spans 15 amino acids.

The input for sequencing was PBMCs from the stem cell graft donor, taken from the stem cell graft. The V and J genes are TRBV5-5 and TRBJ2-5; D is tentatively TRBD1 or TRBD2 (5 bases each). This TCR derives from a human donor who donated a stem cell graft to a child with acute myeloid leukemia. The CDR3 bases are TGTGCCAGCAGCCTGGACGGGACGAGACAAGAGACCCAGTACTTC. Translated, it gives CASSLDGTRQETQYF.